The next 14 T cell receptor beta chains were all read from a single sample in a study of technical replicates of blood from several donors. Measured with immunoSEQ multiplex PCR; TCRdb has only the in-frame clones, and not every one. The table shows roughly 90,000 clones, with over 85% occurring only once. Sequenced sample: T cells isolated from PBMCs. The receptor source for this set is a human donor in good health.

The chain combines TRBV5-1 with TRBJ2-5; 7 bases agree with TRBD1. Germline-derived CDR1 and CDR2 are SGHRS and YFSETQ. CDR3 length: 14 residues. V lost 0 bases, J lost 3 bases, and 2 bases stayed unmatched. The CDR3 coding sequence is TGCGCCAGCAGCTTGGGGCAGGGGGAAGAGACCCAGTACTTC. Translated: CASSLGQGEETQYF.

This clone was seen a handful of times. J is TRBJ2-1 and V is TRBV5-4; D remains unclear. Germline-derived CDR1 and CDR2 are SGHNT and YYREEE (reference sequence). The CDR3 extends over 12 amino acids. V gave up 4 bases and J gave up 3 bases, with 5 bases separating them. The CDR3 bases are TGTGCCAGCAGCCTAGACTACAATGAGCAGTTCTTC. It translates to CASSLDYNEQFF.

The CDR3 DNA reads as TGTGCCAGCAGTACAACTAGCGGGGGCCTTCGCTCCTACAATGAGCAGTTCTTC. Translating gives CASSTTSGGLRSYNEQFF. The chain couples TRBV28 to TRBJ2-1; 11 bases line up with TRBD2. With 5 bases clipped from V and 0 bases from J, the junction kept 9 bases outside the gene matches. The CDR3 sequence is 18 residues long. Germline V gene lookup returns CDR1 MDHEN and CDR2 SYDVKM.

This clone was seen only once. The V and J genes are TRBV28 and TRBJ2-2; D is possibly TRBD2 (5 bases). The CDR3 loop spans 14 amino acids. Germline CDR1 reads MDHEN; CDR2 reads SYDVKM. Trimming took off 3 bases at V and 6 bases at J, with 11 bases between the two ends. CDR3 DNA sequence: TGTGCCAGCAGTTTTCGAGGGCTTCCCGGGGAGCTGTTTTTT. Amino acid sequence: CASSFRGLPGELFF.

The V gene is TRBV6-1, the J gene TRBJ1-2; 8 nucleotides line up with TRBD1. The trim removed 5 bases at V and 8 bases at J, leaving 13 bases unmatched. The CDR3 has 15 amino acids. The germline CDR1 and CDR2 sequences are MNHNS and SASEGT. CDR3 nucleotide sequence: TGTGCCAGCAGTCGCGTGGGACAGGATAATGGCGGCTACACCTTC. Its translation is CASSRVGQDNGGYTF.

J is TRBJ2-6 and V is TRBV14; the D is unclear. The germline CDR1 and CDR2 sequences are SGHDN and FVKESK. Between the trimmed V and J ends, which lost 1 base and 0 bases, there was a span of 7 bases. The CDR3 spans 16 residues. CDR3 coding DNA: TGTGCCAGCAGCCAAGTTCCGGGCTCTGGGGCCAACGTCCTGACTTTC. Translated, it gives CASSQVPGSGANVLTF.

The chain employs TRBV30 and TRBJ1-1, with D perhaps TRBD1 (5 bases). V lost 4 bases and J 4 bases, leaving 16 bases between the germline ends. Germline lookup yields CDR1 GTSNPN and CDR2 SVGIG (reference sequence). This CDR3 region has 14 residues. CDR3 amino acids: CAWTVGGGGTEAFF. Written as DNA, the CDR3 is TGTGCCTGGACCGTCGGCGGGGGGGGCACTGAAGCTTTCTTT.

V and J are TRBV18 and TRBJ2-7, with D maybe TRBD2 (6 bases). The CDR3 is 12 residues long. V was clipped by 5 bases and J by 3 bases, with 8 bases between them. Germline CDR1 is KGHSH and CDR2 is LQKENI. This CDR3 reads CASSSGDYEQYF. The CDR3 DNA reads TGTGCCAGCTCATCGGGGGACTACGAGCAGTACTTC.

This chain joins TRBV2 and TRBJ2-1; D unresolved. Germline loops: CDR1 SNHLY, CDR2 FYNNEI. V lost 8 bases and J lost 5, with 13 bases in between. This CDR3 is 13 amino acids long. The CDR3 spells CASSPERDNEQFF. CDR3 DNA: TGTGCCAGCTCTCCTGAACGGGACAATGAGCAGTTCTTC.

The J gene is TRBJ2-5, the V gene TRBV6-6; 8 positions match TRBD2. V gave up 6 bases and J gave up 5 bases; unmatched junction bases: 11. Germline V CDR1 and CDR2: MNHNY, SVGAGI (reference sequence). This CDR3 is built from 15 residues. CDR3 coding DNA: TGTGCCAGCAGAAACTCCGGGGGGGAGGGGGAGACCCAGTACTTC. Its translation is CASRNSGGEGETQYF.

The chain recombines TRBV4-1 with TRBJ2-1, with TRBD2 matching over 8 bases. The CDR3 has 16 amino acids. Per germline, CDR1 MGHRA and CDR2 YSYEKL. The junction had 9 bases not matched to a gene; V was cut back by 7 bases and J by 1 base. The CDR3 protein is CASIDLAGGSYNEQFF. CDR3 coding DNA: TGCGCCAGCATCGACCTGGCGGGGGGTTCCTACAATGAGCAGTTCTTC.

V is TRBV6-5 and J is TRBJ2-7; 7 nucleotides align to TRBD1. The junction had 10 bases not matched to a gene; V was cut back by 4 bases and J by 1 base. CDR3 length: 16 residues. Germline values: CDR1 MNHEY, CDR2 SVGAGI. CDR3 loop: CASSSTGAGASYEQYF. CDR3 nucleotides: TGTGCCAGCAGTTCTACAGGGGCCGGCGCTTCCTACGAGCAGTACTTC.

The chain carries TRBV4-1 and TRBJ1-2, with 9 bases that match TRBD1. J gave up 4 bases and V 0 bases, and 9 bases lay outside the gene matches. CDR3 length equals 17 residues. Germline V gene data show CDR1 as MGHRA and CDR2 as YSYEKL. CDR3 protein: CASSQDLGTGSGYGYTF. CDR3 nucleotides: TGCGCCAGCAGCCAAGATTTGGGGACAGGGTCTGGCTATGGCTACACCTTC.

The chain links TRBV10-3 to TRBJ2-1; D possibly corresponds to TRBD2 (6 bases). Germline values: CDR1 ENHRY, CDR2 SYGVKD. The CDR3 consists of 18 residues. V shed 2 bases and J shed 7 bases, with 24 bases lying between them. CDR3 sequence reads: CAISEMVAGRTERNEQFF. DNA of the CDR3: TGTGCCATCAGTGAGATGGTGGCGGGGCGGACCGAACGGAATGAGCAGTTCTTC.